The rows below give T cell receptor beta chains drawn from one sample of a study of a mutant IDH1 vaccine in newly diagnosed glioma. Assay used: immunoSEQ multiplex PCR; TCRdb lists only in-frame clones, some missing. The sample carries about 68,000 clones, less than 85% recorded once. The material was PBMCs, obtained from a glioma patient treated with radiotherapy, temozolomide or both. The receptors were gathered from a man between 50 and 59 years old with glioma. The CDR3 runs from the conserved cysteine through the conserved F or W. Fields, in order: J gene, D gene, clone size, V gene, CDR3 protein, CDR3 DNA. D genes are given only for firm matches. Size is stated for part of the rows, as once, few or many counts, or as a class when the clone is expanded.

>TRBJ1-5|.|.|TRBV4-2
CASSQGLGSNQPQHF
TGTGCCAGCAGCCAAGGGTTGGGTAGCAATCAGCCCCAGCATTTT
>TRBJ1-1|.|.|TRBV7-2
CASSPFSGGAFF
TGTGCCAGCAGCCCATTTAGTGGGGGAGCTTTCTTT
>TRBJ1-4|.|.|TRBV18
CASSTGTGINEKLFF
TGTGCCAGCTCCACGGGAACAGGGATAAATGAAAAACTGTTTTTT
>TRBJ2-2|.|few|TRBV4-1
CASSQDAGYTGELFF
TGCGCCAGCAGCCAAGACGCAGGGTACACCGGGGAGCTGTTTTTT
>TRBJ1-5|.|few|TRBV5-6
CASSLYLGQPQHF
TGTGCCAGCAGCTTATATCTGGGACAGCCCCAGCATTTT
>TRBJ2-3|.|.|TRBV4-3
CASSQDRGRGIQDTQYF
TGCGCCAGCAGCCAAGATAGGGGGCGGGGTATTCAAGATACGCAGTATTTT
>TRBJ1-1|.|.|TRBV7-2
CASRQSQMNTEAFF
TGTGCCAGCAGACAGTCGCAGATGAACACTGAAGCTTTCTTT
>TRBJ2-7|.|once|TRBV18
CASSPQSYEQYF
TGTGCCAGCTCACCACAGAGCTACGAGCAGTACTTC
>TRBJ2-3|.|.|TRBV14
CASSPLGGAGTQYF
TGTGCCAGCAGCCCCCTTGGAGGGGCGGGTACGCAGTATTTT
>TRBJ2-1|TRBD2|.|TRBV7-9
CASSLAQAGGSYNEQFF
TGTGCCAGCAGCTTAGCGCAAGCGGGGGGCTCCTACAATGAGCAGTTCTTC
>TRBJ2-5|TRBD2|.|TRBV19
CASTLAGGPQETQYF
TGTGCCAGTACCCTAGCGGGGGGGCCTCAAGAGACCCAGTACTTC
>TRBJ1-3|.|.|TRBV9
CASSVGGVGNTIYF
TGTGCCAGCAGCGTCGGAGGGGTGGGAAACACCATATATTTT
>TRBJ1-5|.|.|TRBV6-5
CASNRRNQPQHF
TGTGCCAGCAATCGTCGCAATCAGCCCCAGCATTTT
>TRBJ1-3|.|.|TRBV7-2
CASSLALGQGNTIYF
TGTGCCAGCAGCTTAGCGCTAGGACAGGGAAACACCATATATTTT
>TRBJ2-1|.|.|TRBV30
CASSFDRDEQFF
TGTGCCTCCAGCTTTGACAGAGATGAGCAGTTCTTC
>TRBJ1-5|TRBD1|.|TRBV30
CAWRARGQSYSNQPQHF
TGTGCCTGGAGGGCAAGGGGACAGAGCTATAGCAATCAGCCCCAGCATTTT
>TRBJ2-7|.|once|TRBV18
CASSPPAGTERPQYF
TGTGCCAGCTCACCACCGGCTGGGACCGAGAGACCGCAGTACTTC
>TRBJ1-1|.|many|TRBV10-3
CAISLAGTHAFF
TGTGCCATCAGTTTGGCAGGGACGCATGCTTTCTTT
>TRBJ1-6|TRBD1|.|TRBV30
CAWDLRQGRRSPLHF
TGTGCCTGGGACCTAAGACAGGGGCGAAGGTCACCCCTCCACTTT
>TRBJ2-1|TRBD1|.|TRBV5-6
CASSSWDRGNNEQFF
TGTGCCAGCAGCTCCTGGGACAGGGGGAACAATGAGCAGTTCTTC
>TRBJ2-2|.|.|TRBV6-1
CASRGLNTGELFF
TGTGCCAGCAGGGGACTGAACACCGGGGAGCTGTTTTTT
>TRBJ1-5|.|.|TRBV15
CATSRDRGRAVTSNQPQHF
TGTGCCACCAGCAGAGACCGGGGGAGGGCGGTCACTAGCAATCAGCCCCAGCATTTT
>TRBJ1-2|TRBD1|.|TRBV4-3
CASSQEWAGGDHGYTF
TGCGCCAGCAGCCAAGAGTGGGCAGGGGGCGATCATGGCTACACCTTC
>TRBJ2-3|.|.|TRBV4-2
CASSQDLANTQYF
TGTGCCAGCAGCCAAGATCTAGCGAATACGCAGTATTTT
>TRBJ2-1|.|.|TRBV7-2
CASRPSSYNEQFF
TGTGCCAGCAGGCCTAGCTCCTACAATGAGCAGTTCTTC
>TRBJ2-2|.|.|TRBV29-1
CSVDKGHTGELFF
TGCAGCGTTGATAAGGGCCACACCGGGGAGCTGTTTTTT
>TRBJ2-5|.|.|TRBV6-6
CASSRLGQETQYF
TGTGCCAGCAGTAGGTTGGGGCAAGAGACCCAGTACTTC
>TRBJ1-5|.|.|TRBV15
CATSRGGRHNQPQHF
TGTGCCACCAGCAGAGGGGGAAGGCACAATCAGCCCCAGCATTTT
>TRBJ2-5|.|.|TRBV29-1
CSVESSRARETQYF
TGCAGCGTTGAATCGAGCAGGGCCCGAGAGACCCAGTACTTC
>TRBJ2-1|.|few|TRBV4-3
CASSQGADRQQFF
TGCGCCAGCAGCCAAGGGGCCGACAGGCAGCAGTTCTTC
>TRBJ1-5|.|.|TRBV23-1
CAILSSGIRRPQHF
TGCGCCATCCTGAGCTCCGGGATCCGGAGGCCCCAGCATTTT
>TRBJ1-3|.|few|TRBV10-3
CAISESDSYSGNTIYF
TGTGCCATCAGTGAGTCGGACTCATACTCTGGAAACACCATATATTTT
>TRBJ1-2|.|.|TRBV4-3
CASSESVGGPIYGYTF
TGCGCCAGCAGCGAGTCAGTGGGCGGACCCATCTATGGCTACACCTTC
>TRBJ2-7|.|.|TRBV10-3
CAIRTGYEQYF
TGTGCCATCAGGACAGGTTACGAGCAGTACTTC
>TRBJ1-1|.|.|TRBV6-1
CASSDPRLGTEAFF
TGTGCCAGCAGTGACCCTCGTCTGGGAACTGAAGCTTTCTTT
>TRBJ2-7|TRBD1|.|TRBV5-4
CASSLGDSPYEQYF
TGTGCCAGCAGCTTGGGGGACAGCCCCTACGAGCAGTACTTC
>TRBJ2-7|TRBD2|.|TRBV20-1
CTTSGGHEQYF
TGCACGACTAGCGGGGGCCACGAGCAGTACTTC
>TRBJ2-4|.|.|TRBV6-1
CASSEPGDRNIQYF
TGTGCCAGCAGTGAACCTGGGGACCGAAACATTCAGTACTTC
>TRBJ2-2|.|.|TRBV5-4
CASSVDKNTGELFF
TGTGCCAGCAGCGTGGACAAAAACACCGGGGAGCTGTTTTTT
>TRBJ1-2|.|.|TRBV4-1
CASSERQGSFGYTF
TGCGCCAGCAGCGAAAGGCAGGGATCTTTTGGCTACACCTTC
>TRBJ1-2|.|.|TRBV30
CAWRLASGVGYGYTF
TGTGCCTGGAGGTTGGCCTCCGGGGTTGGCTATGGCTACACCTTC
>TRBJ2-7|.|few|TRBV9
CASSVGALAGPSMEQYF
TGTGCCAGCAGCGTAGGGGCCCTCGCCGGGCCCTCGATGGAGCAGTACTTC